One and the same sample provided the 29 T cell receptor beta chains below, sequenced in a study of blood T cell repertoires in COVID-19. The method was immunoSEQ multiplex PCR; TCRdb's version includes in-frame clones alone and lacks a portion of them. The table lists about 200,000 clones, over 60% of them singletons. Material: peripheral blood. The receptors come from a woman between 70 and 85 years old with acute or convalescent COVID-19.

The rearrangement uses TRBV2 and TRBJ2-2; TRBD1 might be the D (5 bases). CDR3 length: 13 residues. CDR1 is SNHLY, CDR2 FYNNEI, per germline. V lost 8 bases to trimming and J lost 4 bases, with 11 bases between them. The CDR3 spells CASPTAITGELFF. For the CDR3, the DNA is TGTGCCAGCCCGACAGCAATCACCGGGGAGCTGTTTTTT.

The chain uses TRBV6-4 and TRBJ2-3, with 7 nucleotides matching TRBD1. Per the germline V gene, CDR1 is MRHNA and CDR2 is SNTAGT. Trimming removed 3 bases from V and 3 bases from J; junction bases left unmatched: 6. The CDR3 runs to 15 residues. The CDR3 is CASSDRGRETDTQYF. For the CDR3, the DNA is TGTGCCAGCAGTGATAGGGGGCGCGAGACAGATACGCAGTATTTT.

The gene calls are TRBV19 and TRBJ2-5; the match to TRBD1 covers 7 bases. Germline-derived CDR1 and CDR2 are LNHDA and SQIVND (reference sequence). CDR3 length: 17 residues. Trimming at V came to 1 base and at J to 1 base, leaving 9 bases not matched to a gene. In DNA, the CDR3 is TGTGCCAGTAGTATAGGAACTCCGGACAGGTTCCAAGAGACCCAGTACTTC. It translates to CASSIGTPDRFQETQYF.

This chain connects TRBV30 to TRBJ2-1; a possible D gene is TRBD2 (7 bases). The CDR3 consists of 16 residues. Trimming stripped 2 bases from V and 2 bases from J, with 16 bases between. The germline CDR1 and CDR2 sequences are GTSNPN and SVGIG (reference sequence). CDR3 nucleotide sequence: TGTGCCTGGAGTAGGTCGGGCGGGGGCACCTACAATGAGCAGTTCTTC. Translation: CAWSRSGGGTYNEQFF. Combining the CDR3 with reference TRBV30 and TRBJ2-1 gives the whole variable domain SQTIHQWPATLVQPVGSPLSLECTVEGTSNPNLYWYRQAAGRGLQLLFYSVGIGQISSEVPQNLSASRPQDRQFILSSKKLLLSDSGFYLCAWSRSGGGTYNEQFFGPGTRLTVL.

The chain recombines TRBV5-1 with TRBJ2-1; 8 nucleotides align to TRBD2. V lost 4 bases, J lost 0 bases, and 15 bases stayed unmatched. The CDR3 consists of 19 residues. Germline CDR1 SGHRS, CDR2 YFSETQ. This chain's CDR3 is CASSPVTSARPSSYNEQFF. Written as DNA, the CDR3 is TGCGCCAGCAGCCCAGTGACTAGCGCTCGACCGAGCTCCTACAATGAGCAGTTCTTC.

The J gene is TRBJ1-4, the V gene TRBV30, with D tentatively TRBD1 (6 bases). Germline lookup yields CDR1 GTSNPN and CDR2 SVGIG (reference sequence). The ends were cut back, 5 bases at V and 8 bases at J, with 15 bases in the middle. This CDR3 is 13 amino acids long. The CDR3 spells CAWGGPGAEKLFF. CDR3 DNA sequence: TGTGCCTGGGGGGGGCCAGGAGCCGAAAAACTGTTTTTT.

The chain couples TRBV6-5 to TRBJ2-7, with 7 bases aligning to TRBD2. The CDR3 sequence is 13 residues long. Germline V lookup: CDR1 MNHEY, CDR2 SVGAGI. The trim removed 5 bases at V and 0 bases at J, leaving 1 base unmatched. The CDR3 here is CASSTSDSYEQYF. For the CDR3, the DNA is TGTGCCAGCAGTACTAGCGACTCCTACGAGCAGTACTTC.

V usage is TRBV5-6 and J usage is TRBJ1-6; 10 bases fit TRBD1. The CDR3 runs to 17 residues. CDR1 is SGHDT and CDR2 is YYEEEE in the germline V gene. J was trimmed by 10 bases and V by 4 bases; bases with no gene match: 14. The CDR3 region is CASSQRPGQGFVSPLHF. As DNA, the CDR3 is TGTGCCAGCAGCCAAAGACCGGGACAGGGGTTTGTCTCACCCCTCCACTTT.

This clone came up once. The CDR3 loop is CASSSSQREGETQYF. DNA of the CDR3: TGTGCCAGCAGCTCCTCCCAGCGGGAGGGGGAGACCCAGTACTTC. The J gene is TRBJ2-5, the V gene TRBV11-2, with 10 positions matching TRBD2. Per the germline V gene, CDR1 is SGHAT and CDR2 is FQNNGV. Germline trimming cut 4 bases from V and 5 bases from J; bases unmatched to any gene: 7. This CDR3 has 15 residues.

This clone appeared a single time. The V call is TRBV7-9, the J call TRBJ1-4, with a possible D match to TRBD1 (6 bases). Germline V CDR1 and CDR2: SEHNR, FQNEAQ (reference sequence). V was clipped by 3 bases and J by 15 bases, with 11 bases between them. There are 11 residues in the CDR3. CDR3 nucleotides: TGTGCCAGCAGCTTTGACAGGAGAATGTTTTTT. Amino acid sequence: CASSFDRRMFF.

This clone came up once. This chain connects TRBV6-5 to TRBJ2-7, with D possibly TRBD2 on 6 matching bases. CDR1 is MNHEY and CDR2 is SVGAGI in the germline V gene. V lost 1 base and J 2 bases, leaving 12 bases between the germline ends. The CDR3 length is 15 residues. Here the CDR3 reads CASSYYRDSPYEQYF. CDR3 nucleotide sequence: TGTGCCAGCAGTTACTACCGGGACTCACCCTACGAGCAGTACTTC.

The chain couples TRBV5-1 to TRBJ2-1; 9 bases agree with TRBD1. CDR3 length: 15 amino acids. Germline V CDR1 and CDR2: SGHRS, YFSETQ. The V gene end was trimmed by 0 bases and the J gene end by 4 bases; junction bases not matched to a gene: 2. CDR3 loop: CASSLEGTGYNEQFF. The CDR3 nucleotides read TGCGCCAGCAGCTTGGAAGGGACAGGGTACAATGAGCAGTTCTTC.

CDR3 nucleotide sequence: TGTGCCAGCAGCCATCGGATGGACAGGGGATGGACCGGGGAGCTGTTTTTT. The encoded protein is CASSHRMDRGWTGELFF. The chain uses TRBV3-1 (or the pseudogene TRBV3-2) and TRBJ2-2; 9 positions agree with TRBD1. Germline V gives CDR1 LGHDT, CDR2 YNNKEL (reference sequence). V gave up 3 bases and J gave up 5 bases; unmatched junction bases: 10. The CDR3 sequence is 17 residues long.

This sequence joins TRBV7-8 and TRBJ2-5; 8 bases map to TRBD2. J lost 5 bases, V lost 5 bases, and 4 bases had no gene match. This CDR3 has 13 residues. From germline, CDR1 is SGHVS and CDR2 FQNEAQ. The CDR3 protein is CASSRAGDETQYF. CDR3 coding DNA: TGTGCCAGCAGCAGAGCGGGAGATGAGACCCAGTACTTC.

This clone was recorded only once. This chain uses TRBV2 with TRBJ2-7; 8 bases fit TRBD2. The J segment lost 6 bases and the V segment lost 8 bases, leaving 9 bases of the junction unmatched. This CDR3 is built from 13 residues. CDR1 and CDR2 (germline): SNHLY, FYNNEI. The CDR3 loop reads CASGGLREGEQYF. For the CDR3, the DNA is TGTGCCAGCGGGGGACTCCGGGAGGGCGAGCAGTACTTC. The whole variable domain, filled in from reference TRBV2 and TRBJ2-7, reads EPEVTQTPSHQVTQMGQEVILRCVPISNHLYFYWYRQILGQKVEFLVSFYNNEISEKSEIFDDQFSVERPDGSNFTLKIRSTKLEDSAMYFCASGGLREGEQYFGPGTRLTVT.

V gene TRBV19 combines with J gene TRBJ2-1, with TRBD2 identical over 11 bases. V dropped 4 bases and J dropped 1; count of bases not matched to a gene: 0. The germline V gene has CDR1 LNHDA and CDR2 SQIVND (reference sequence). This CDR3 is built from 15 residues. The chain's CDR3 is CASSTSGRSYNEQFF. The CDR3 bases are TGTGCCAGTAGTACTAGCGGGAGGTCCTACAATGAGCAGTTCTTC.

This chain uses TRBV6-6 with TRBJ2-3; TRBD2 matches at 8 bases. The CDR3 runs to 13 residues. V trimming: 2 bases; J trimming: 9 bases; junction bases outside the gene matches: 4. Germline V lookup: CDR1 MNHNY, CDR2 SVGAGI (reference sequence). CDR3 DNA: TGTGCCAGCAGTTACGCAGCGGGAGCGACGCAGTATTTT. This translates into CASSYAAGATQYF.

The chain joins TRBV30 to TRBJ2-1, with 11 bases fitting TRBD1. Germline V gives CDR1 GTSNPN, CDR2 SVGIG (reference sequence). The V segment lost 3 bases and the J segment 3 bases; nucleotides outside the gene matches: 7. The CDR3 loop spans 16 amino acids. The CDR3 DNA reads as TGTGCCTGGAGCCGGACCGGGACAGGGGGCTACAATGAGCAGTTCTTC. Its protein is CAWSRTGTGGYNEQFF.

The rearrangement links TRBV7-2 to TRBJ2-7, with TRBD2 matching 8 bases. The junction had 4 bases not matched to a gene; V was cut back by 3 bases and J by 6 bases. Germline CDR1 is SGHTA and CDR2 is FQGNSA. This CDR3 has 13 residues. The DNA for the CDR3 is TGTGCCAGCAGCTTGCGGACTAGCCGCGAGCAGTACTTC. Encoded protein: CASSLRTSREQYF.

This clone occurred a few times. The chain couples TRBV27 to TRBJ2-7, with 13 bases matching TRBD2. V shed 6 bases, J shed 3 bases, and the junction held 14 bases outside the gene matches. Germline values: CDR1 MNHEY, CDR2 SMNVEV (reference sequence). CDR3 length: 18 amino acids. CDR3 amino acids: CASSPGTSGKVMHYEQYF. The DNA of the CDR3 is TGTGCCAGCAGCCCCGGGACTAGCGGGAAGGTAATGCACTACGAGCAGTACTTC.

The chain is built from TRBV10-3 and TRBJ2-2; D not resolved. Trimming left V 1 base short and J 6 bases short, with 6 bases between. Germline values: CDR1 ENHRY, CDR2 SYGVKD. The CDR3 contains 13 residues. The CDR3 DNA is TGTGCCATCAGTGAGTACTTTCCCGGGGAGCTGTTTTTT. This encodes CAISEYFPGELFF.

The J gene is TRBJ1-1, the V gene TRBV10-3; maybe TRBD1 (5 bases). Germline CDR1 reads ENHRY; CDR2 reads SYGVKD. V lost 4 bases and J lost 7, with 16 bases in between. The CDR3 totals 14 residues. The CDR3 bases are TGTGCCATCAGTGCTTCAGGGTACAACGGTGAAGCTTTCTTT. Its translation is CAISASGYNGEAFF.

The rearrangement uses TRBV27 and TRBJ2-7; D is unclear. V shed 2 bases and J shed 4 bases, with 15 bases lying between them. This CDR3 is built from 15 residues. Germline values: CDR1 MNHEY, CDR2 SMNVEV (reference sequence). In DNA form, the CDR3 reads TGTGCCAGCAGTTTAAGCCCCCCGGGTCCGTACGAGCAGTACTTC. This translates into CASSLSPPGPYEQYF.

This CDR3 reads CATSLQGSVGQPQHF. The CDR3 DNA sequence: TGTGCCACCAGCCTACAGGGTAGTGTAGGGCAGCCCCAGCATTTT. This sequence joins TRBV6-5 and TRBJ1-5, with D possibly matching TRBD1 (6 bases). The germline V gene encodes CDR1 MNHEY and CDR2 SVGAGI. Trimming left V 10 bases short and J 7 bases short, with 23 bases between. The CDR3 has 15 amino acids.

CDR3 sequence reads: CATSDLGDRLGVTQYF. The CDR3, as DNA: TGTGCCACCAGTGATTTGGGGGACAGACTAGGGGTGACCCAGTACTTC. The J gene is TRBJ2-5, the V gene TRBV24-1; possibly TRBD1 for D (7 bases). The V end lost 0 bases, the J end lost 7 bases, and 17 bases lay between the germline ends. This CDR3 is built from 16 residues. The germline CDR1 and CDR2 sequences are KGHDR and SFDVKD.

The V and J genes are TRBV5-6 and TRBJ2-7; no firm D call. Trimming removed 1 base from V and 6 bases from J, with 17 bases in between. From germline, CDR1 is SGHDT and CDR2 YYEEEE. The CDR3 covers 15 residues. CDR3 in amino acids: CASSLSASPLLEQYF. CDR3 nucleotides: TGTGCCAGCAGCTTGTCGGCTAGTCCTTTACTCGAGCAGTACTTC.

In DNA form, the CDR3 reads TGTGCCAGCAGCTCACCAGGGGGTGCGCATGAAAAACTGTTTTTT. Amino acid sequence: CASSSPGGAHEKLFF. The chain links TRBV7-6 to TRBJ1-4; 7 positions match TRBD1. Germline V gives CDR1 SGHVS, CDR2 FNYEAQ. V shed 4 bases and J 6 bases; nucleotides not matched to a gene: 8. This CDR3 is 15 amino acids long.

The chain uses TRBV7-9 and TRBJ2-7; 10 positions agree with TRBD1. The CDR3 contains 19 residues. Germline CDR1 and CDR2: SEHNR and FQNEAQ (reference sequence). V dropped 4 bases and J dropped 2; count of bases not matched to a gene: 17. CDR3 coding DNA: TGTGCCAGCAGCTCGGAACCGGGACAGGGGAGGGGGTCGGCCTACGAGCAGTACTTC. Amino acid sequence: CASSSEPGQGRGSAYEQYF.

The CDR3 region has the DNA TGTGCCAGCAGTTCCTATGGGGGCCACTCCTACGAGCAGTACTTC. This encodes CASSSYGGHSYEQYF. This chain connects TRBV6-5 to TRBJ2-7, with a possible D match to TRBD1 (6 bases). The CDR3 length is 15 residues. Trimming stripped 4 bases from V and 0 bases from J, with 13 bases between. The germline V gene has CDR1 MNHEY and CDR2 SVGAGI.